This TCR beta chain was retrieved from a study of T cell repertoires in cytomegalovirus infection. Study at large: It can be stated that public TCR beta signatures indicated CMV infection as well as a matching HLA type.

Germline V gives CDR1 MDHEN, CDR2 SYDVKM. The CDR3 is 16 residues long. V lost 2 bases to trimming and J lost 9 bases; unmatched junction nucleotides: 6. Study-level findings and limits: Cumulative frequency of public TCR beta families picked out carriers of CMV plus the relevant HLA. In two of eight donors, the top clonotype was HLA-C-restricted CMV-specific.

TCRdb reprocessed the reads with MiXCR, giving one entry per CDR3 protein. The sample shows 200,000 to 300,000 distinct CDR3 sequences, roughly an eighth of them seen only once. This clonotype was counted ten times or more. Its antigen remains unknown. The clonotype comes from a human donor in good health (CMV status not recorded). Some clones in this sample may be carry-over from other donors' samples. Input material: PBMCs. V and J are TRBV28 and TRBJ2-1; 14 bases are a match to TRBD2. CDR3 loop: CASSLGLAGGAGEQFF. The CDR3 DNA is TGTGCCAGCAGTTTAGGACTAGCGGGGGGAGCGGGTGAGCAGTTCTTC.